Listed here are 16 T cell receptor beta chains from one sample, sequenced in a study. TCRdb itself ran the 5' RACE reads through MiXCR, one entry per CDR3 protein. This sample yields roughly 9,900 distinct CDR3 sequences, of which about a sixth are seen a single time; about 4.1% belongs to the top ten. Cells sorted as Tregs were CD4+, CD25+ and CD127-/low. The sequenced sample consisted of Tregs sorted from a lymph node. The receptors stem from a female donor with breast cancer.

This clonotype was picked up many times. CDR3 bases: TGTGCCAGCAGCTCCCCGGGACAGGCTCCTATCGCGAACACCGGGGAGCTGTTTTTT. Translation gives CASSSPGQAPIANTGELFF. The chain recombines TRBV5-7 with TRBJ2-2; 8 bases agree with TRBD1. TRBV5-7 is noted as an ORF with a role that remains uncertain. Trimming removed 3 bases from V and 0 bases from J; junction bases left unmatched: 13. The CDR3 runs 19 residues.

This clonotype appeared a few times. Since a much larger clone is just one base distant, this may be a read error. The chain has TRBV4-3 and TRBJ2-5, with D unresolved. The CDR3 has 13 amino acids. Germline V gene lookup returns CDR1 LGHNA and CDR2 YSLEER. The CDR3 DNA reads TGCGCCAGCAGCCAAGAACCCCAAGAGGCCCAGTACTTC. Amino acid sequence: CASSQEPQEAQYF.

This clonotype has a handful of counts. This sequence may be a read error, since a much larger clone differs from it by one base. The chain uses TRBV12-3 or TRBV12-4 and TRBJ2-3, with D perhaps assigned TRBD1 or TRBD2 (5 bases each). Trimming left V 6 bases short and J 3 bases short, with 13 bases between. The CDR3 is 14 residues long. This CDR3 is CASRPGRGTDTQYF. DNA of the CDR3: TGTGCCAGCAGGCCGGGACGTGGGACAGATACGCAGTATTTT.

This clonotype is medium-sized (0.01 to 0.1%) by share. This sequence joins TRBV4-1 and TRBJ2-2; a weak D match, TRBD2 (5 bases). Trimming left V 2 bases short and J 4 bases short, with 8 bases between. This CDR3 contains 14 residues. In germline, CDR1 is MGHRA, CDR2 YSYEKL. Written as DNA, the CDR3 is TGCGCCAGCAGCCAACCACTAGGCACCGGGGAGCTGTTTTTT. Protein sequence: CASSQPLGTGELFF.

In this sample, this clonotype is medium-sized (0.01 to 0.1%). The CDR3 coding sequence is TGCGCCAGCAGCCAAGGGGGACAGGGGAAAAATTCACCCCTCCACTTT. Translated: CASSQGGQGKNSPLHF. V is TRBV4-1 and J is TRBJ1-6, with TRBD1 matching 10 bases. Trimming at V came to 1 base and at J to 7 bases, leaving 4 bases not matched to a gene. There are 16 residues in the CDR3. In germline, CDR1 is MGHRA, CDR2 YSYEKL.

This clonotype was seen many times. V gene TRBV29-1 combines with J gene TRBJ1-1; unclear D gene. This CDR3 spans 13 amino acids. V was pared by 6 bases and J by 1 base, with 12 bases between. Germline V lookup: CDR1 SQVTM, CDR2 ANQGSEA. The DNA of the CDR3 is TGCAGCGTGGAACGGGTTCCGAACACTGAAGCTTTCTTT. Translated, it gives CSVERVPNTEAFF.

This clonotype ranks as medium-sized (0.01 to 0.1%). The J gene is TRBJ1-1, the V gene TRBV5-1; TRBD1 might be the D (5 bases). Germline CDR1 is SGHRS and CDR2 is YFSETQ. V shed 0 bases and J shed 6 bases, with 9 bases lying between them. This CDR3 has 13 residues. The CDR3 is CASSLGAGAEAFF. In DNA, the CDR3 is TGCGCCAGCAGCTTGGGTGCGGGGGCTGAAGCTTTCTTT.

About this clonotype: This sequence may be a read error, since a much larger clone differs from it by one base. V and J are TRBV30 and TRBJ2-7; 10 nucleotides align to TRBD2. The junction had 5 bases not matched to a gene; V was cut back by 6 bases and J by 6 bases. CDR3 length equals 12 residues. Germline CDR1 and CDR2: GTSNPN and SVGIG (reference sequence). The DNA for the CDR3 is TGTGCCTGCCGGACTAGCGGCTGCGAGCAGTACTTC. Its translation is CACRTSGCEQYF.

By share, this clonotype counts as medium-sized (0.01 to 0.1%). The chain couples TRBV5-1 to TRBJ2-3; TRBD2 matches 7 bases. The CDR3 is 14 amino acids. With 6 bases clipped from V and 4 bases from J, the junction kept 8 bases outside the gene matches. The germline V gene has CDR1 SGHRS and CDR2 YFSETQ. The CDR3: CASMVGGSPDTQYF. CDR3 bases: TGCGCCAGCATGGTGGGCGGGAGCCCAGATACGCAGTATTTT.

At least ten counts were recorded for this clonotype. V usage is TRBV5-5 and J usage is TRBJ2-4; D uncertain. CDR1 and CDR2 (germline): SGHKS, YYEKEE (reference sequence). This CDR3 is built from 14 residues. Trimming removed 4 bases at V and 1 base at J, with 9 bases between. The CDR3 nucleotides are TGTGCCAGCAGCCTAGAGATTGCCAAAAACATTCAGTACTTC. Protein product: CASSLEIAKNIQYF.

This clonotype is termed medium-sized. The chain links TRBV5-1 to TRBJ2-7; 8 bases are shared with TRBD2. CDR1 and CDR2 (germline): SGHRS, YFSETQ. CDR3 length: 17 residues. V was pared by 0 bases and J by 3 bases, with 11 bases of the junction left unmatched. The CDR3 sequence is CASSLAGSGAGDYEQYF. For the CDR3, the DNA is TGCGCCAGCAGCTTGGCCGGTAGCGGGGCCGGGGACTACGAGCAGTACTTC.

Ten or more counts support this clonotype. The gene calls are TRBV27 and TRBJ2-7; possibly TRBD2 for D (5 bases). The germline CDR1 and CDR2 sequences are MNHEY and SMNVEV (reference sequence). The CDR3 is 13 residues long. V was cut by 8 bases and J by 6 bases, with 17 bases left in between. CDR3 region: CASLTSDRCEQYF. The CDR3 nucleotides read TGTGCCAGCCTTACTAGTGATCGATGCGAGCAGTACTTC.

This clonotype occurred many times. The V gene is TRBV29-1, the J gene TRBJ2-2; the match to TRBD1 covers 7 bases. The CDR3 extends over 11 amino acids. Germline values: CDR1 SQVTM, CDR2 ANQGSEA. V trimming: 7 bases; J trimming: 6 bases; junction bases outside the gene matches: 2. CDR3 sequence (DNA): TGCAGCGCGACAGGGCCCGGGGAGCTGTTTTTT. Protein: CSATGPGELFF.

Regarding this clonotype: A much larger clonotype is one base distant, so this may be a read error. This chain links TRBV5-4 with TRBJ1-6, with TRBD1 matching 7 bases. Germline V gene lookup returns CDR1 SGHNT and CDR2 YYREEE (reference sequence). The CDR3 runs to 15 residues. DNA of the CDR3: TGTGCCAGCAGCCGTGGCCAGGGGGGTAATTCACCCCTCCGCTTT. This translates into CASSRGQGGNSPLRF.

This clonotype has ten or more counts. The chain combines TRBV20-1 with TRBJ2-6; TRBD2 is a possible D gene (6 bases). This CDR3 is 15 amino acids long. Germline CDR1 DFQATT, CDR2 SNEGSKA (reference sequence). Trimming pared 0 bases from V and 2 bases from J, leaving 8 bases between. The CDR3 region has the DNA TGCAGTGCTAGAGATTCGGGGGCTGGGGCCAACGTCCTGACTTTC. Its protein product is CSARDSGAGANVLTF.

A note on this clonotype: A read error is likely, as this CDR3 ends without the conserved phenylalanine or tryptophan. The chain joins TRBV4-1 to TRBJ2-5; 8 positions match TRBD2. Per the germline V gene, CDR1 is MGHRA and CDR2 is YSYEKL. V lost 1 base and J lost 3; bases outside the gene matches: 13. The CDR3 sequence is 18 residues long. CDR3 bases: TGCGCCAGCAGCCAAGTAGGGATGCGGCGGGGGGAGGAAGAGACCCAGTACTTA. Protein sequence: CASSQVGMRRGEEETQYL.